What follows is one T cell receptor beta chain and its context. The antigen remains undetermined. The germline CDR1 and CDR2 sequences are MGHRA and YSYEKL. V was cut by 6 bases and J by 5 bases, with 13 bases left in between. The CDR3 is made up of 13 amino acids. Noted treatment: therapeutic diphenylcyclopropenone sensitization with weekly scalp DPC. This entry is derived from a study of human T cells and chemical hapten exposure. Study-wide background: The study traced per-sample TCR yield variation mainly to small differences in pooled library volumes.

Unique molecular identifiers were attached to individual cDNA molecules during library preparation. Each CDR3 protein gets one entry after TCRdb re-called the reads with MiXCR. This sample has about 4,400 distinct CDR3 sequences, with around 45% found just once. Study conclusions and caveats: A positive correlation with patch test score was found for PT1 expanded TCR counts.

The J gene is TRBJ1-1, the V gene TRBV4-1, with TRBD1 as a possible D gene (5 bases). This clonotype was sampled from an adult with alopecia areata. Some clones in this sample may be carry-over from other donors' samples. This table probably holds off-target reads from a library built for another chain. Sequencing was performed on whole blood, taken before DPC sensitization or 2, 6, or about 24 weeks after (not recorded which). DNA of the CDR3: TGCGCCAGCAGAGACGTTAGGGGAACTGAAGCTTTCTTT. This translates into CASRDVRGTEAFF.